This TCR beta chain was found in a study of tumor-infiltrating lymphocytes in primary liver carcinoma. Overall study context: The study included patients who were men and women aged 30 to 69 years.

Blood RNA was derived from unsorted whole blood, and germline DNA was extracted too. Study-wide results and limits: Tumors had a top-250-clone fraction that was significantly higher than blood (p = 0.039). Left bulk and unsorted, the samples did not allow CD4+ and CD8+ repertoires to be compared.

Synthesis of TCR beta cDNA was carried out from around 540 ng total RNA with a constant-region primer. Sequencing libraries for TCR beta derived from three nested multiplex PCR rounds that used slightly modified ARM-PCR. A C-beta reverse primer and TRBV1-TRBV30 forward primers served in each of the first two PCR rounds, at approximately 10 cycles apiece. One entry per CDR3 protein results from TCRdb running MiXCR on the multiplex PCR reads. The profile shows 250,000 to 400,000 distinct CDR3 sequences, 65% of them singletons. CDR1 KGHDR and CDR2 SFDVKD come from the germline V gene. CDR3 length: 17 residues. V was clipped by 5 bases and J by 1 base, with 19 bases between them. As concerns this clonotype: The antigen is unknown.

The chain has TRBV24-1 and TRBJ2-5, with D perhaps TRBD1 or TRBD2 (5 bases each). The material sequenced was peripheral blood. This clonotype originated in a man in his forties with primary liver carcinoma and hepatitis B virus infection. The CDR3, as DNA: TGTGCCACCAGTGTGGTTTCTGTGGGGGAACCCCAAGAGACCCAGTACTTC. The encoded protein is CATSVVSVGEPQETQYF.